This note documents a single TCR beta chain sequence. Its antigen is still unknown. This sample is drawn from a study of OX40 agonist ivuxolimab in advanced cancers. Study-level background: Patient treatment consisted of intravenous ivuxolimab administration every 2 weeks at 0.01 to 10 mg/kg. Whole-study findings and limits: On average, CD8+ T cells had more expanded clones than CD4+.

TCRdb's table, derived via immunoSEQ multiplex PCR, lists solely in-frame clones and lacks some. The repertoire holds roughly 92,000 clones, with nearly 90% as singletons. This sample comprised CD4+ or CD8+ T cells sorted from blood, obtained in a trial of the OX40 agonist ivuxolimab. This TCR was sampled from an adult with an advanced solid tumor such as melanoma, head and neck, liver or kidney cancer.

The CDR3 coding sequence is TGCGCCAGCAGCAGACCCCAGGGCTCTGGGGCCAACGTCCTGACTTTC. Its translation is CASSRPQGSGANVLTF. The V and J genes are TRBV5-1 and TRBJ2-6; D perhaps matches TRBD1 (5 bases). Trimming took off 4 bases at V and 0 bases at J, with 11 bases between the two ends. The CDR3 is 16 residues long. Germline CDR1 is SGHRS and CDR2 is YFSETQ.